This T cell receptor (beta chain) was identified during a study of blood T cell repertoires in COVID-19. About the study: Sources were T cells, B-cell-depleted T cells, or PBMCs; the material itself was cDNA or gDNA.

While infection was still active, Seattle patients were enrolled and then followed longitudinally. The CDR3 consists of 15 residues. Looked up from germline, CDR1 is MNHEY and CDR2 is SVGAGI. V was pared by 6 bases and J by 5 bases, with 17 bases between. Sequencing used immunoSEQ multiplex PCR; TCRdb keeps in-frame clones, though not all of them. Of over 100,000 clones in the sample, approximately 89% were seen once. This receptor was obtained from a woman between 70 and 85 years old with COVID-19, enrolled during active disease. Input material: peripheral blood. The gene calls are TRBV6-5 and TRBJ1-5; TRBD1 might be the D (5 bases). The chain's CDR3 is CASSQGVSSYQPQHF. DNA for the CDR3: TGTGCCAGCAGCCAAGGGGTTTCGAGTTATCAGCCCCAGCATTTT.